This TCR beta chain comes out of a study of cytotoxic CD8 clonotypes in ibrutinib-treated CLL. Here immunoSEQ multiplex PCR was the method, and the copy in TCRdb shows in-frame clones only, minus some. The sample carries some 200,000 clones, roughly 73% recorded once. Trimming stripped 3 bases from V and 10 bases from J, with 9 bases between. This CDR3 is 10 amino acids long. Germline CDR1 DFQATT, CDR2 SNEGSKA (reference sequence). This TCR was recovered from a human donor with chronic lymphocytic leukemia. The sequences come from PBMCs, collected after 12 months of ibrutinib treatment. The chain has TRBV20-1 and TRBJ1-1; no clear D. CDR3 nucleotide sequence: TGCAGTGCTAGGGGGATCGGAGCTTTCTTT. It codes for CSARGIGAFF.